The present TCR beta chain was sequenced within a study of blood T cells in healthy people across ages. V shed 0 bases and J shed 1 base, with 7 bases lying between them. The CDR3 runs to 14 residues. Germline V gene data show CDR1 as LGHNA and CDR2 as YSLEER. Study-wide results and limits: Percentage of naive T cells showed a strong correlation with TCR beta diversity.

Comment on this clonotype: The antigen remains unidentified.

Extracted total RNA amounted to at least 6 micrograms for each sample. Sample-barcoded 5' priming and a J-beta primer mix drove a second PCR of roughly 7 to 11 cycles. TCRdb reprocessed the 5' RACE reads with MiXCR, giving one entry per CDR3 protein. The sample carries 800,000 or so distinct CDR3 sequences, 20% to 25% recorded once. These data were also reused for a study on T cells of mothers and their children.

The TCR originated in a boy aged 5-17 years in good health. Sequences were obtained from blood. The rearrangement uses TRBV4-3 and TRBJ2-7; D gene unclear. The CDR3 nucleotides are TGCGCCAGCAGCCAAGAGACTGAGTCCTACGAGCAGTACTTC. Its protein product is CASSQETESYEQYF.